This T cell receptor (beta chain) was sequenced for a study of T cells in Graves' hyperthyroidism and ophthalmopathy. Broader study findings: Most clonotypes that expanded in the thyroid above 0.001 also showed up in blood.

This clonotype was observed a handful of times. As yet, its antigen is unknown. Amplification of TCR beta CDR3 regions was performed using RNA transcripts as template. HTBI primers were the set used in a first-round RT-PCR of the TCR CDR3. TCRdb processed the multiplex PCR reads anew with MiXCR; each CDR3 protein has one entry. Among 490,000 or so distinct CDR3 sequences listed, 15% to 20% were seen once. Sequencing was performed on blood. The TCR comes from a man aged 40-49 years with Graves' ophthalmopathy.

CDR3 residues: CASSLIRDSYEQYF. The DNA of the CDR3 is TGTGCCAGCAGCTTAATTAGAGACTCCTACGAGCAGTACTTC. The V gene is TRBV7-2, the J gene TRBJ2-7; D call uncertain. The CDR3 is 14 residues long. Trimming removed 2 bases at V and 0 bases at J, with 8 bases between. In germline, CDR1 is SGHTA, CDR2 FQGNSA.